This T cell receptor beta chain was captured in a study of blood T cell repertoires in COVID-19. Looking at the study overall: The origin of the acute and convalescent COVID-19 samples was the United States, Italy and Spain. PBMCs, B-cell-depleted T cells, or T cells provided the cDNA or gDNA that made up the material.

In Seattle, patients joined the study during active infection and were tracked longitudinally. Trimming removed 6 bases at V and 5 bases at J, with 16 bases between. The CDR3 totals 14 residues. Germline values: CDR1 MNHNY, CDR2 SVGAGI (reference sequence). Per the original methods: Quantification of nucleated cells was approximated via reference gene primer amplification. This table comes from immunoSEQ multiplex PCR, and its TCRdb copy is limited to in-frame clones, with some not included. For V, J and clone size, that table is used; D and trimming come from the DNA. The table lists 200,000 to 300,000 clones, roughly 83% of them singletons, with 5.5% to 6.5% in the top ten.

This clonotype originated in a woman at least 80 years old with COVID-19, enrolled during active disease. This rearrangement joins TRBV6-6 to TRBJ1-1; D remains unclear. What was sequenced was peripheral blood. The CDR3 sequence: CASSFPGQATEAFF. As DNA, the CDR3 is TGTGCCAGCAGCTTCCCTGGGCAGGCTACTGAAGCTTTCTTT.